This is a list of T cell receptor beta chains from one sample in a study of cytomegalovirus exposure and HLA in healthy donors. Clones were sequenced by immunoSEQ multiplex PCR, and TCRdb holds only the in-frame ones, with some missing. The sample yields around 110,000 clones, of which the top ten take up 6.8%. The source material was PBMCs. These receptors all stem from a middle-aged man in good health and CMV-seropositive. Each CDR3 is given with its conserved first and last residue. The D gene is left open where the match is weak. The size entry is marked missing in some rows and otherwise reads once, few, many or a size class.

clone_size	v_call	d_call	j_call	cdr3_aa	cdr3_nt
NA	TRBV5-6	TRBD1	TRBJ1-5	CASSSGTGGNQPQHF	TGTGCCAGCAGCTCCGGGACAGGTGGCAATCAGCCCCAGCATTTT
NA	TRBV25-1	TRBD2	TRBJ2-1	CASNGLAGEAHNEQFF	TGTGCCAGCAATGGACTAGCGGGAGAGGCGCACAATGAGCAGTTCTTC
NA	TRBV6-5	TRBD2	TRBJ2-2	CASGREGVDTGELFF	TGTGCCAGCGGGCGGGAGGGAGTGGACACCGGGGAGCTGTTTTTT
NA	TRBV7-9	NA	TRBJ1-5	CASSLAPDRSLSNQPQHF	TGTGCCAGCAGCTTAGCCCCGGACAGATCCCTTAGCAATCAGCCCCAGCATTTT
NA	TRBV6-5	TRBD1	TRBJ1-5	CASSPRTGLVQPQHF	TGTGCCAGCAGTCCCCGGACAGGGCTTGTTCAGCCCCAGCATTTT
NA	TRBV7-3	TRBD2	TRBJ2-2	CASSQNLAGISTGELFF	TGTGCCAGCAGTCAAAACCTAGCGGGCATATCAACCGGGGAGCTGTTTTTT
NA	TRBV6-1	TRBD1	TRBJ1-1	CASSEMTGSNTEAFF	TGTGCCAGCAGTGAAATGACAGGGTCCAACACTGAAGCTTTCTTT
NA	TRBV20-1	NA	TRBJ1-1	CSALRNTEAFF	TGCAGTGCGCTGCGGAACACTGAAGCTTTCTTT
NA	TRBV19	TRBD2	TRBJ2-1	CASADSGSSYNEQFF	TGTGCCAGTGCCGATAGCGGGAGCTCCTACAATGAGCAGTTCTTC
NA	TRBV5-6	TRBD2	TRBJ2-3	CASSLRGLAADTQYF	TGTGCCAGCAGCTTGAGGGGACTAGCGGCAGATACGCAGTATTTT
NA	TRBV6-5	NA	TRBJ1-5	CASSSDRKGNQPQHF	TGTGCCAGCAGTTCTGACAGGAAGGGCAATCAGCCCCAGCATTTT
NA	TRBV7-3	TRBD2	TRBJ2-3	CASSLSAGATDTQYF	TGTGCCAGCAGCTTGTCAGCGGGAGCTACAGATACGCAGTATTTT
NA	TRBV5-1	NA	TRBJ1-2	CASSFLVGAQGGYTF	TGCGCCAGCAGCTTCCTGGTGGGGGCCCAAGGTGGCTACACCTTC
NA	TRBV6-5	TRBD1	TRBJ2-1	CASSSPTGYHNEQFF	TGTGCCAGCAGTTCTCCGACAGGGTACCACAATGAGCAGTTCTTC
NA	TRBV10-2	TRBD2	TRBJ2-1	CASDLKGTSGSNEQFF	TGCGCCAGCGACCTCAAGGGGACTAGCGGGAGCAATGAGCAGTTCTTC
NA	TRBV15	TRBD1	TRBJ1-1	CATSRDKGTGATEAFF	TGTGCCACCAGCAGAGATAAGGGGACAGGGGCCACTGAAGCTTTCTTT
NA	TRBV5-4	TRBD2	TRBJ2-1	CASSFWTSEHNEQFF	TGTGCCAGCAGCTTTTGGACTAGCGAACACAATGAGCAGTTCTTC
NA	TRBV4-3	NA	TRBJ2-7	CASSQDPVGGYEQYF	TGCGCCAGCAGCCAAGATCCCGTCGGGGGATACGAGCAGTACTTC
medium-sized	TRBV25-1	TRBD1	TRBJ2-7	CASSPGTGGYEQYF	TGTGCCAGCAGTCCCGGGACAGGGGGCTACGAGCAGTACTTC
NA	TRBV19	TRBD1	TRBJ1-5	CASRPDRERMSAQHF	TGTGCCAGTAGACCGGACAGGGAGAGAATGTCGGCCCAGCATTTT
NA	TRBV5-6	NA	TRBJ1-2	CASSLGGGTDGYTF	TGTGCCAGCAGCTTGGGGGGGGGCACTGATGGCTACACCTTC
NA	TRBV13	TRBD2	TRBJ2-7	CASSSYSGRDSYEQYF	TGTGCCAGCAGCTCTTATAGCGGGAGAGACTCCTACGAGCAGTACTTC